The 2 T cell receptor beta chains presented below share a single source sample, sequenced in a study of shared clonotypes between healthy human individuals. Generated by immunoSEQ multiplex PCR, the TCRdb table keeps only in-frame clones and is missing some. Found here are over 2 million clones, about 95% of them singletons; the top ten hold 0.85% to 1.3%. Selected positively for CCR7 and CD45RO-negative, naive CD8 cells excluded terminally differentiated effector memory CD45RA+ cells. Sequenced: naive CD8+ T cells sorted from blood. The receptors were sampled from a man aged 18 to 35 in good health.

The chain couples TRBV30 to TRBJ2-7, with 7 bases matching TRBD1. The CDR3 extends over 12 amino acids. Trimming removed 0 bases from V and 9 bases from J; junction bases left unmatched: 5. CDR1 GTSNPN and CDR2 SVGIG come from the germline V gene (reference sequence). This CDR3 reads CAWSVPRGLQYF. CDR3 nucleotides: TGTGCCTGGAGTGTTCCCAGGGGGTTGCAGTACTTC.

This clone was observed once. The CDR3 is CASSQELISYEQYF. As DNA, the CDR3 is TGCGCCAGCAGCCAAGAGCTAATCTCCTACGAGCAGTACTTC. This chain uses TRBV4-3 with TRBJ2-7, with unresolved D. This CDR3 contains 14 residues. The V gene lost 0 bases and the J gene lost 0 bases, with 6 bases spanning the gap. Germline V gives CDR1 LGHNA, CDR2 YSLEER.